Sequencing of this T cell receptor beta chain was carried out in a study of control samples from healthy donors and cancer patients. The CDR3 is 12 residues long. V gave up 9 bases and J gave up 8 bases; unmatched junction bases: 8. Germline V gene lookup returns CDR1 LNHDA and CDR2 SQIVND (reference sequence). Produced via immunoSEQ multiplex PCR; TCRdb's table is partial and in-frame only. The sample lists 100,000 to 150,000 clones, 85% to 95% occurring once. Input material: PBMCs. This TCR came from a man older than 75 with head and neck cancer. The rearrangement links TRBV19 to TRBJ1-2, with TRBD1 identical over 8 bases. Here the CDR3 reads CASHDRGRGYTF. The CDR3 DNA reads TGTGCCAGCCACGACAGGGGACGCGGCTACACCTTC.